This T cell receptor (beta chain) is drawn from a study of cytomegalovirus exposure and HLA in healthy donors. Study-wide context: When 350 to 500 donors were genotyped, about 86% of them were found to fall in the Caucasian-associated ancestry cluster.

This clone was seen a few times. The PCR employed 60 Vbeta primers together with 13 Jbeta primers. In the authors' methods: In a later analysis, approximately 73 million unique TCR beta chains included roughly 11 million shared by two or more donors. Method: immunoSEQ multiplex PCR; TCRdb's copy keeps in-frame clones and lacks some. That table gives V, J and clone size, and the DNA gave D and trimming. The table includes about 98,000 clones, about 81% detected once. V was pared by 2 bases and J by 8 bases, with 9 bases between. Germline V lookup: CDR1 MNHEY, CDR2 SMNVEV (reference sequence). The CDR3 runs 13 residues.

Sequencing used PBMCs. The rearrangement links TRBV27 to TRBJ2-2; D not certain. This sequence originates from a man in his forties in good health and CMV-seronegative. The CDR3 region is CASSLMASGELFF. The DNA of the CDR3 is TGTGCCAGCAGTTTAATGGCTTCTGGGGAGCTGTTTTTT.